This T cell receptor beta chain was recovered during a study of blood T cells in healthy people across ages (dated by TCRdb to 2014 to 2015). Describing the broader study: In model experiments, template switching captured about one uniquely barcoded TCR beta cDNA molecule for every two T cells. Donors were grouped into four age groups: young (average roughly 15 years), middle-aged (less than 40), aged (62) and long-lived (around 80). Using the same blood draw, the study looked at two additional independent replicas of 1 million unique cDNA reads for two donors, one aged 18 to 30 and the other aged 80 or older. To avoid experimental bias, donors of different ages were spread randomly across the sequencing lanes. Using deep sequencing normalized with unique cDNA molecular identifiers, the study measured how TCR beta repertoire diversity changes with age.

Receptors were amplified or captured by 5' RACE. TCRdb lists the instrument as Illumina HiSeq 2500. A second PCR of about 6 to 11 cycles was performed with a sample-barcoded 5' primer and a J-beta primer mix. A template-switch 5' adaptor carrying 12 random nucleotides introduced a unique molecular identifier onto each TCR beta cDNA molecule. Each sample yielded at least 3 million CDR3-containing paired-end reads. First-strand cDNA synthesis was performed from all RNA using the Mint cDNA synthesis kit, with priming by a TRBC-specific oligonucleotide. Following uracil-DNA glycosylase treatment, all cDNA underwent a first 18-cycle PCR with the universal primers M1SS and BC2_uni_R. The study's own analysis went as follows. For normalization, 1 million high-quality reads were randomly selected from each sample, with every read carrying a distinct molecular identifier. Instead of being binned into consensus sequences, reads with shared molecular identifiers were discarded. MiTCR, set to a Q25 quality threshold and the strictest error-elimination algorithm, was used for CDR3 identification, clonotype clustering and error correction. A nonparametric unseen species model with Euler transformation was used to estimate a lower bound on total TCR beta diversity. The public reads were reanalyzed by TCRdb: fastp trimming at Q25, MiXCR alignment, in-frame beta chains only. Records with the same CDR3 protein are collapsed into one entry carrying the most frequent genes and DNA. TCRdb's processing, not the authors' own work, is the source of the V and J calls. This sample is represented by 980,000 or so distinct CDR3 sequences; about 44% of them were singletons. Jointly, the top ten make up 13% of the sample.

The trim is 2 bases for V and 7 bases for J, with a gap of 14 bases between the germline ends. CDR1 is given as GTSNPN and CDR2 as SVGIG, both from the germline V gene (reference sequence). Including cysteine and phenylalanine, the CDR3 has 13 amino acids. Only the CDR3 region is kept as DNA, spanning 39 bases read in frame from base 1. Donors were 30 to 45 systemically healthy Caucasian individuals from Russia aged 6 to 90 years. About 9.6 milliliters of peripheral blood were collected from each donor into EDTA-treated Vacutainer tubes. PBMCs were isolated by Ficoll-Paque density-gradient centrifugation, with at least 6 million obtained per sample. Trizol reagent was used to extract total RNA from the PBMCs, yielding at least 6 micrograms per sample. For every donor, flow cytometry on a PBMC aliquot measured the percentage of naive CD45RAhigh/CD27high T cells. Concerning this clonotype: Its antigen remains unidentified. No clone much larger than this one lies a single base away; base qualities are absent.

The research as a whole found: The long-lived group showed more naive CD4+ T cells, fewer expanded clones and increased TCR diversity than the aged group, suggesting age selection. Observed TCR beta diversity correlated strongly with the percentage of naive T cells measured by flow cytometry. Conclusive comparison of naive and antigen-experienced compartments was prevented by the profiling of bulk unsorted PBMCs. Observed TCR beta diversity per million T cells fell roughly linearly with age, and a significant reduction was already apparent by age around 40. Estimates of total diversity from one million sequenced T cells were regarded as lower bounds and underestimates. Because the CMV infection status of the donors was unknown, age-related changes in expanded clonotypes may potentially have been confounded.

What was sequenced was blood. This clonotype was sampled from a young man in good health. The rearranged segments are TRBV30 and TRBJ1-2, with a weak D call of TRBD1 (5 bases match). This receptor carries the CDR3 CAWSPGSSGGYTF. Read as DNA, the sequence is TGTGCCTGGAGTCCAGGGTCAAGTGGTGGCTACACCTTC.